This T cell receptor (beta chain) comes out of a study of radiotherapy plus CTLA-4 blockade in lung cancer. As for this clone: Its target is unknown.

J was trimmed by 2 bases and V by 5 bases; bases with no gene match: 6. The CDR3 contains 15 residues. Germline CDR1 and CDR2: SEHNR and FQNEAQ (reference sequence). General study findings and limits: Blood TCR clones of tumor origin expanded after radiotherapy plus ipilimumab. Best predicting response, reportedly, were early blood T cell clone dynamics, with interferon-beta.

Some clones are missing from TCRdb's copy, which holds only in-frame ones; the method was immunoSEQ multiplex PCR. This table holds roughly 42,000 clones, more than 75% found once. The J gene is TRBJ2-5, the V gene TRBV7-9; 9 positions agree with TRBD1. The receptor comes from a human donor with non-small cell lung cancer that progressed on radiotherapy plus ipilimumab. Source: peripheral blood, taken from a patient treated with radiotherapy plus ipilimumab. For the CDR3, the DNA is TGTGCCAGCAGCGTGGGACAGGGCAATCAAGAGACCCAGTACTTC. It translates to CASSVGQGNQETQYF.